This is a list of T cell receptor beta chains from one sample in a study of T-cell memory formation after mild COVID-19. Each CDR3 protein is one row after TCRdb ran MiXCR on the 5' RACE reads. The sample consists of roughly 130,000 distinct CDR3 sequences, 15% to 20% of them appearing once. Sequenced: PBMCs or a T cell subset sorted from them (not recorded which). Every receptor here comes from a man between 18 and 29 years old who had mild COVID-19 (a few samples of this study predate the infection). Cell type and time point are not known. The CDR3 runs from the conserved cysteine through the conserved F or W. The D gene is left open where the match is weak. Part of the rows lack a size; the others show once, few, many or a class for expanded clones.

d_call: TRBD2
v_call: TRBV24-1
j_call: TRBJ2-5
clone_size: .
cdr3_length: 15
cdr3_nt: TGTGCCACCAGTGAATCTGGGACTAGCTCGGAGACCCAGTACTTC
cdr3_aa: CATSESGTSSETQYF

d_call: TRBD2
v_call: TRBV11-2
j_call: TRBJ2-3
clone_size: .
cdr3_length: 18
cdr3_nt: TGTGCCAGCAGCTTAAGCGGGGGGGCCGATTCCCGCACAGATACGCAGTATTTT
cdr3_aa: CASSLSGGADSRTDTQYF

d_call: TRBD1
v_call: TRBV6-2/TRBV6-3
j_call: TRBJ2-1
clone_size: few
cdr3_length: 16
cdr3_nt: TGTGCCAGCAGTACAAGACAGGGGAGCTCCTACAATGAGCAGTTCTTC
cdr3_aa: CASSTRQGSSYNEQFF

d_call: TRBD2
v_call: TRBV7-7
j_call: TRBJ2-5
clone_size: .
cdr3_length: 14
cdr3_nt: TGTGCTAGCAGCGGGGGAGCGATCCAAGAGACCCAGTACTTC
cdr3_aa: CASSGGAIQETQYF

d_call: .
v_call: TRBV3-1
j_call: TRBJ2-3
clone_size: many
cdr3_length: 13
cdr3_nt: TGTGCCAGCAGCCAAATGGGCACAGATACGCAGTATTTT
cdr3_aa: CASSQMGTDTQYF

d_call: .
v_call: TRBV5-1
j_call: TRBJ2-7
clone_size: many
cdr3_length: 14
cdr3_nt: TGCGCCAGCAGCTTTGGTATAGGCTCCTACGAGCAGTACTTC
cdr3_aa: CASSFGIGSYEQYF

d_call: TRBD2
v_call: TRBV2
j_call: TRBJ2-1
clone_size: few
cdr3_length: 15
cdr3_nt: TGTGCCAGCAGGCGCCGGCGGGGGGGCGAGGATGAGCAGTTCTTC
cdr3_aa: CASRRRRGGEDEQFF

d_call: .
v_call: TRBV6-1
j_call: TRBJ2-2
clone_size: few
cdr3_length: 14
cdr3_nt: TGTGCCAGCAGTGAGGGAGGGGGCGCCGGGGAGCTGTTTTTT
cdr3_aa: CASSEGGGAGELFF

d_call: .
v_call: TRBV7-2
j_call: TRBJ1-5
clone_size: few
cdr3_length: 14
cdr3_nt: TGTGCCAGCAGCTTAGTCTTGAGCAATCAGCCCCAGCATTTT
cdr3_aa: CASSLVLSNQPQHF

d_call: .
v_call: TRBV5-5
j_call: TRBJ2-2
clone_size: .
cdr3_length: 18
cdr3_nt: TGTGCCAGCAGCTTGACAATAGCAAGGCTACCGAACACCGGGGAGCTGTTTTTT
cdr3_aa: CASSLTIARLPNTGELFF

d_call: .
v_call: TRBV28
j_call: TRBJ1-5
clone_size: few
cdr3_length: 14
cdr3_nt: TGTGCCAGCAGTGAGGGTACCCGCTACCAGCCCCAGCATTTT
cdr3_aa: CASSEGTRYQPQHF

d_call: .
v_call: TRBV7-8
j_call: TRBJ1-1
clone_size: .
cdr3_length: 17
cdr3_nt: TGTGCCAGCAGCTTAGATAGGGTGCCGGTGACAACCACTGAAGCTTTCTTT
cdr3_aa: CASSLDRVPVTTTEAFF

d_call: .
v_call: TRBV5-6
j_call: TRBJ2-1
clone_size: few
cdr3_length: 14
cdr3_nt: TGTGCCAGCAGCGTGAGGGTGTACGCGGATGAGCAGTTCTTC
cdr3_aa: CASSVRVYADEQFF

d_call: .
v_call: TRBV20-1
j_call: TRBJ1-2
clone_size: .
cdr3_length: 10
cdr3_nt: TGCAGTGCTCACCGGGCCGGCTACACCTTC
cdr3_aa: CSAHRAGYTF

d_call: .
v_call: TRBV15
j_call: TRBJ1-3
clone_size: .
cdr3_length: 16
cdr3_nt: TGTGCCACCAGCAGAACCACAGAAATCTCTGGAAACACCATATATTTT
cdr3_aa: CATSRTTEISGNTIYF

d_call: .
v_call: TRBV9
j_call: TRBJ1-2
clone_size: few
cdr3_length: 14
cdr3_nt: TGTGCCAGCAGCTCGGACCCCTCAATGGGGGGCTACACCTTC
cdr3_aa: CASSSDPSMGGYTF

d_call: .
v_call: TRBV11-2
j_call: TRBJ1-4
clone_size: .
cdr3_length: 15
cdr3_nt: TGTGCCAGCAGCTTAGACCCGGTGTATAATGAAAAACTGTTTTTT
cdr3_aa: CASSLDPVYNEKLFF

d_call: .
v_call: TRBV7-9
j_call: TRBJ2-3
clone_size: .
cdr3_length: 12
cdr3_nt: TGTGCCAGCAGCTTAGTCACGCCATGGTTGTATTTT
cdr3_aa: CASSLVTPWLYF

d_call: .
v_call: TRBV7-9
j_call: TRBJ1-5
clone_size: once
cdr3_length: 15
cdr3_nt: TGTGCCAGCAGCCTGAGGGACGGGGTCAATCAGCCCCAGCATTTT
cdr3_aa: CASSLRDGVNQPQHF

d_call: .
v_call: TRBV28
j_call: TRBJ2-3
clone_size: .
cdr3_length: 15
cdr3_nt: TGTGCCAGCAGTTCGACCCCCCAGCTCACAGATACGCAGTATTTT
cdr3_aa: CASSSTPQLTDTQYF

d_call: .
v_call: TRBV11-2
j_call: TRBJ2-1
clone_size: .
cdr3_length: 16
cdr3_nt: TGTGCCAGCAGCTTAGTTGGGCCAGGGGTATACAATGAGCAGTTCTTC
cdr3_aa: CASSLVGPGVYNEQFF

d_call: .
v_call: TRBV5-1
j_call: TRBJ2-5
clone_size: .
cdr3_length: 13
cdr3_nt: TGCGCCAGCAGCTTCCTGCCCCAAGAGACCCAGTACTTC
cdr3_aa: CASSFLPQETQYF

d_call: .
v_call: TRBV10-3
j_call: TRBJ2-3
clone_size: .
cdr3_length: 12
cdr3_nt: TGTGCCACCGGGCGGGGAGGAGATACGCAGTATTTT
cdr3_aa: CATGRGGDTQYF

d_call: TRBD2
v_call: TRBV9
j_call: TRBJ2-3
clone_size: many
cdr3_length: 15
cdr3_nt: TGTGCCAGCAGCCCCCTCAGCGGGGAGGTCATTACGCAGTATTTT
cdr3_aa: CASSPLSGEVITQYF

d_call: .
v_call: TRBV5-1
j_call: TRBJ1-3
clone_size: .
cdr3_length: 14
cdr3_nt: TGCGCCAGCAGCGGACACTACTCTGGAAACACCATATATTTT
cdr3_aa: CASSGHYSGNTIYF

d_call: .
v_call: TRBV29-1
j_call: TRBJ2-3
clone_size: few
cdr3_length: 16
cdr3_nt: TGCAGCGGAGGAGGGGGGGGAACGGTTAGCACAGATACGCAGTATTTT
cdr3_aa: CSGGGGGTVSTDTQYF

d_call: TRBD2
v_call: TRBV27
j_call: TRBJ2-3
clone_size: few
cdr3_length: 18
cdr3_nt: TGTGCCAGCAGTTTAAACCGTGGACTAGCGGGGGGGATGGATACGCAGTATTTT
cdr3_aa: CASSLNRGLAGGMDTQYF

d_call: .
v_call: TRBV29-1
j_call: TRBJ1-1
clone_size: .
cdr3_length: 10
cdr3_nt: TGCAGCGTTAGGGGGACTGAAGCTTTCTTT
cdr3_aa: CSVRGTEAFF

d_call: .
v_call: TRBV7-2
j_call: TRBJ2-3
clone_size: few
cdr3_length: 16
cdr3_nt: TGTGCCAGCAGCAAGGGAGATGGAAACCGGTGGACGGGGCAGTATTTT
cdr3_aa: CASSKGDGNRWTGQYF

d_call: .
v_call: TRBV6-6
j_call: TRBJ2-2
clone_size: many
cdr3_length: 12
cdr3_nt: TGTGCCAGCAGTGTTAACCCGGGGGAGCTGTTTTTT
cdr3_aa: CASSVNPGELFF

d_call: TRBD2
v_call: TRBV20-1
j_call: TRBJ2-5
clone_size: .
cdr3_length: 16
cdr3_nt: TGCAGTGCTAGGGTGGCCCTAGCGGGGGGGAGTAAGACCCAGTACTTC
cdr3_aa: CSARVALAGGSKTQYF

d_call: TRBD1
v_call: TRBV6-5
j_call: TRBJ1-2
clone_size: .
cdr3_length: 12
cdr3_nt: TGTGCCACCCATAACAGGGGGTATGGCTACACCTTC
cdr3_aa: CATHNRGYGYTF

d_call: .
v_call: TRBV20-1
j_call: TRBJ2-2
clone_size: .
cdr3_length: 14
cdr3_nt: TGCAGTGCCTGGAAGAGCTCGAACACCGGGGAGCTGTTTTTT
cdr3_aa: CSAWKSSNTGELFF

d_call: TRBD2
v_call: TRBV29-1
j_call: TRBJ2-5
clone_size: .
cdr3_length: 11
cdr3_nt: TGCAGCGGGGGGGGTGAGGAGACCCAGTACTTC
cdr3_aa: CSGGGEETQYF

d_call: .
v_call: TRBV7-3
j_call: TRBJ1-1
clone_size: few
cdr3_length: 14
cdr3_nt: TGTGCCAGCAGCTCGGGACACAAGAACACTGAAGCTTTCTTT
cdr3_aa: CASSSGHKNTEAFF

d_call: .
v_call: TRBV12-5
j_call: TRBJ2-3
clone_size: .
cdr3_length: 16
cdr3_nt: TGTGCTAGTGGTTTGGTAGTAGAGGGGCGCACAGATACGCAGTATTTT
cdr3_aa: CASGLVVEGRTDTQYF

d_call: .
v_call: TRBV4-3
j_call: TRBJ1-3
clone_size: .
cdr3_length: 16
cdr3_nt: TGCGCCAGCAGCCAATCAAGGGGCCAAGCTGGAAACACCATATATTTT
cdr3_aa: CASSQSRGQAGNTIYF

d_call: .
v_call: TRBV3-1
j_call: TRBJ1-1
clone_size: .
cdr3_length: 12
cdr3_nt: TGTGCCAGCAGCCAAGGGGAGACTGAAGCTTTCTTT
cdr3_aa: CASSQGETEAFF

d_call: .
v_call: TRBV27
j_call: TRBJ1-2
clone_size: few
cdr3_length: 13
cdr3_nt: TGTGCCAGCAGTTTAAATACAGGGTATGGCTACACCTTC
cdr3_aa: CASSLNTGYGYTF

d_call: .
v_call: TRBV7-9
j_call: TRBJ1-1
clone_size: few
cdr3_length: 14
cdr3_nt: TGTGCCAGCAGCTCCCAGGGGACTGGCACTGAAGCTTTCTTT
cdr3_aa: CASSSQGTGTEAFF

d_call: .
v_call: TRBV5-4
j_call: TRBJ1-2
clone_size: few
cdr3_length: 12
cdr3_nt: TGTGCCAGCAGCTTTGAGGACATAGGCTACACCTTC
cdr3_aa: CASSFEDIGYTF

d_call: .
v_call: TRBV12-3/TRBV12-4
j_call: TRBJ1-2
clone_size: few
cdr3_length: 14
cdr3_nt: TGTGCCAGCAGTTTAGATCGGGGGAAAAATGGCTACACCTTC
cdr3_aa: CASSLDRGKNGYTF

d_call: TRBD1
v_call: TRBV12-3/TRBV12-4
j_call: TRBJ2-7
clone_size: few
cdr3_length: 14
cdr3_nt: TGTGCCAGCAGGGGGACAGGGGGCAACTACGAGCAGTACTTC
cdr3_aa: CASRGTGGNYEQYF

d_call: TRBD1
v_call: TRBV29-1
j_call: TRBJ2-1
clone_size: many
cdr3_length: 18
cdr3_nt: TGCAGCGTCCAAACCGGGACAGGGTTACGTGGGTCCTACAATGAGCAGTTCTTC
cdr3_aa: CSVQTGTGLRGSYNEQFF

d_call: .
v_call: TRBV30
j_call: TRBJ1-5
clone_size: few
cdr3_length: 12
cdr3_nt: TGTGCCTGGAGTCCGGATTTCGGGCCCCAGCATTTT
cdr3_aa: CAWSPDFGPQHF

d_call: TRBD1
v_call: TRBV12-3/TRBV12-4
j_call: TRBJ1-2
clone_size: few
cdr3_length: 13
cdr3_nt: TGTGCCAGCAGTTTCGGGGACAGTAGTGTCTACACCTTC
cdr3_aa: CASSFGDSSVYTF

d_call: TRBD1
v_call: TRBV4-3
j_call: TRBJ1-6
clone_size: few
cdr3_length: 14
cdr3_nt: TGCGCCAGCAGTAACAGGGGGGCTAATTCACCCCTCCACTTT
cdr3_aa: CASSNRGANSPLHF

d_call: .
v_call: TRBV6-2/TRBV6-3
j_call: TRBJ2-7
clone_size: few
cdr3_length: 15
cdr3_nt: TGTGCCAGCAGTTACTCGAAGGCAACGACCTACGAGCAGTACTTC
cdr3_aa: CASSYSKATTYEQYF

d_call: .
v_call: TRBV4-2
j_call: TRBJ2-7
clone_size: .
cdr3_length: 15
cdr3_nt: TGTGCCAGCAGCCAAGTCGGTGAGGAGACATACGAGCAGTACTTC
cdr3_aa: CASSQVGEETYEQYF

d_call: .
v_call: TRBV7-9
j_call: TRBJ1-1
clone_size: .
cdr3_length: 15
cdr3_nt: TGTGCCAGCAGCTTAGCAGTTCCCTGGAACACTGAAGCTTTCTTT
cdr3_aa: CASSLAVPWNTEAFF

d_call: .
v_call: TRBV12-3/TRBV12-4
j_call: TRBJ1-2
clone_size: .
cdr3_length: 12
cdr3_nt: TGTGCCAGCAGTTTAATGGTTTATGGCTACACCTTC
cdr3_aa: CASSLMVYGYTF